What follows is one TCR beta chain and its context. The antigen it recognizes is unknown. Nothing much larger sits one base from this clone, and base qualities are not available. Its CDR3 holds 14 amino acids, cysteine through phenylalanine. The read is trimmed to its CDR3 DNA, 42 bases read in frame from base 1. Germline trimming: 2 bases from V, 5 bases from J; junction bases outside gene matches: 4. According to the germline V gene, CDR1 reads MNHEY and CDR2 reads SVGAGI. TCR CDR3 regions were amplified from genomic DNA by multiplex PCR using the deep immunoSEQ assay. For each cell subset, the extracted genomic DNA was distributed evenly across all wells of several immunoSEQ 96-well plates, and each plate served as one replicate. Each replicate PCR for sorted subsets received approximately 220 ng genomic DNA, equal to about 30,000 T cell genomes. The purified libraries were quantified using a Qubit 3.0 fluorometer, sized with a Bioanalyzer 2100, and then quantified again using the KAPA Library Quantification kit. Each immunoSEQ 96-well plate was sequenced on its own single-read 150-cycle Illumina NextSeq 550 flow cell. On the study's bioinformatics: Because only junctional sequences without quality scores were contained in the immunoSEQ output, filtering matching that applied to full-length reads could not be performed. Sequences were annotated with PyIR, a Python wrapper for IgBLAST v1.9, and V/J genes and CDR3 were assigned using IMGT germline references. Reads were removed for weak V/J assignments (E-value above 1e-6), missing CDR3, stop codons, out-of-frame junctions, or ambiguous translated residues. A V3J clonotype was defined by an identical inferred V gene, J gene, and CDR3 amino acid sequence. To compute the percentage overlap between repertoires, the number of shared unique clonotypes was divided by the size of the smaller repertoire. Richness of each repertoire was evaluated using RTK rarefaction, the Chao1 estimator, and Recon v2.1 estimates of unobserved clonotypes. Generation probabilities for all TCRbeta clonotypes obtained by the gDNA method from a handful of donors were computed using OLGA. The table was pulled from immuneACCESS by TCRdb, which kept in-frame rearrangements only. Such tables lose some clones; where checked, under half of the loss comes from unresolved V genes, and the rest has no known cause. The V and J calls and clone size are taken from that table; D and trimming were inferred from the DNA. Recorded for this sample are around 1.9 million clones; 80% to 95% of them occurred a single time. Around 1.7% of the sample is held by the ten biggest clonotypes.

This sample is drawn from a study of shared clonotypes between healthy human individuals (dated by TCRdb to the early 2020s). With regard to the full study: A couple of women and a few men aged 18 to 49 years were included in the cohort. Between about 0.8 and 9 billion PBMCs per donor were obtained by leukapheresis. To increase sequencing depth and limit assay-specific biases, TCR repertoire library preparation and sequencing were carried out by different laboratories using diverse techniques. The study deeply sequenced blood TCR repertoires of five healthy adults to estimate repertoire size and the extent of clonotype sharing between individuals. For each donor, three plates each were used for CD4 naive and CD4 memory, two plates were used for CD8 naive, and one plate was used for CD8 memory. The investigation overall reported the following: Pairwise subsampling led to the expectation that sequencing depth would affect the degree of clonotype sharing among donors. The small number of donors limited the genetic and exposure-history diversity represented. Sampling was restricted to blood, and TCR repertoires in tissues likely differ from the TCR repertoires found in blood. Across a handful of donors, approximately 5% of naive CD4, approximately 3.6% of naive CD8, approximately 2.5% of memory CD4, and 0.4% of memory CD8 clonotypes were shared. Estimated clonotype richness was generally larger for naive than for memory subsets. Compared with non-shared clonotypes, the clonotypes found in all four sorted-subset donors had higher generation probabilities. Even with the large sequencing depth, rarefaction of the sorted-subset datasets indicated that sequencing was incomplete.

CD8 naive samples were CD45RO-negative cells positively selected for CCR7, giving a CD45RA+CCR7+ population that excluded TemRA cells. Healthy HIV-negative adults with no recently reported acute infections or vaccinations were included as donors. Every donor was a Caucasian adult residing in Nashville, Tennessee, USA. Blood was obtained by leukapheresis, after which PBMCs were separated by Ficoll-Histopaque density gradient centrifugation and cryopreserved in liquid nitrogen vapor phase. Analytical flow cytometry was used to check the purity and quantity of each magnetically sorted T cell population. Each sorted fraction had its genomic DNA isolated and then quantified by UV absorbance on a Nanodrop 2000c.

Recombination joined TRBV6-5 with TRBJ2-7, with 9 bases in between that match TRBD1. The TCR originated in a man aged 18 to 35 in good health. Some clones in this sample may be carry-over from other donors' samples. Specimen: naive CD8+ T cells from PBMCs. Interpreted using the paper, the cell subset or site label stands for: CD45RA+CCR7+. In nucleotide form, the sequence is TGTGCCAGCAGTTACCGGGACAGGGCTCACGAGCAGTACTTC. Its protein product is CASSYRDRAHEQYF.